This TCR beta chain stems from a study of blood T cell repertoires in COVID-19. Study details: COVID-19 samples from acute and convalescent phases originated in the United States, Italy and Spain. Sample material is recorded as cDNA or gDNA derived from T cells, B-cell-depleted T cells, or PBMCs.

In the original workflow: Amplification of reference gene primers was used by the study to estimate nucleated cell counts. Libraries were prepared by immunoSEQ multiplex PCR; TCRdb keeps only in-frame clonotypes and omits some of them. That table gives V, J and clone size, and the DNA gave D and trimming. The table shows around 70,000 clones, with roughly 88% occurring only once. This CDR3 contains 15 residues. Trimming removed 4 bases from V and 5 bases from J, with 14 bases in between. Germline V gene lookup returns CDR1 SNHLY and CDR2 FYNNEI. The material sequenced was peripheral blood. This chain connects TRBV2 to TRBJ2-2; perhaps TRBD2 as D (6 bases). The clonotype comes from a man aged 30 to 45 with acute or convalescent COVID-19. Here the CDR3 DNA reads TGTGCCAGCAGTGGACTAGACGTGCAAACCGGGGAGCTGTTTTTT. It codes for CASSGLDVQTGELFF.